The 13 T cell receptor beta chains in this list originate from one sample, sequenced in a study of T cells in Graves' hyperthyroidism and ophthalmopathy. The investigators amplified TCR beta CDR3 regions from RNA transcripts. The TCR CDR3 was amplified in a first-round RT-PCR using the HTBI primer set. MiXCR, applied by TCRdb to the multiplex PCR reads, yields one record per CDR3 protein. The table has around 700,000 distinct CDR3 sequences, about 19% seen once. What was sequenced was blood. These receptors all come from a woman aged 50 to 60 with Graves' hyperthyroidism that later progressed to Graves' ophthalmopathy.

This chain joins TRBV19 and TRBJ2-2, with 8 nucleotides matching TRBD1. Germline values: CDR1 LNHDA, CDR2 SQIVND (reference sequence). The CDR3 loop spans 15 amino acids. Germline trimming cut 9 bases from V and 1 base from J; bases unmatched to any gene: 7. The CDR3 spells CASHRGTGNTGELFF. DNA for the CDR3: TGTGCCAGCCACAGGGGGACAGGGAACACCGGGGAGCTGTTTTTT.

This clonotype occurred a few times. V is TRBV7-9 and J is TRBJ1-1; D possibly corresponds to TRBD1 (6 bases). CDR3 size: 15 residues. Trimming pared 4 bases from V and 0 bases from J, leaving 12 bases between. Germline V gene sequence: CDR1 SEHNR, CDR2 FQNEAQ (reference sequence). CDR3 nucleotide sequence: TGTGCCAGCAGCTCCTGGGACACCATGAACACTGAAGCTTTCTTT. Protein product: CASSSWDTMNTEAFF.

This clonotype was seen more than once but under ten times. The chain joins TRBV19 to TRBJ1-5; 8 bases agree with TRBD1. CDR3 length: 14 residues. J lost 7 bases, V lost 4 bases, and 6 bases had no gene match. Germline V gives CDR1 LNHDA, CDR2 SQIVND (reference sequence). The CDR3 sequence is CASSTRDRRQPQHF. Written as DNA, the CDR3 is TGTGCCAGTAGTACACGGGACAGGCGACAGCCCCAGCATTTT.

The chain couples TRBV6-6 to TRBJ2-1; 8 nucleotides agree with TRBD2. Trimming removed 2 bases from V and 5 bases from J; junction bases left unmatched: 5. Germline V gene sequence: CDR1 MNHNY, CDR2 SVGAGI (reference sequence). CDR3 length: 15 residues. CDR3 DNA sequence: TGTGCCAGCAGTTACCGCGGGGGGATTAACAATGAGCAGTTCTTC. It yields the protein CASSYRGGINNEQFF.

This chain links TRBV15 with TRBJ2-7, with 9 positions matching TRBD1. J was trimmed by 9 bases and V by 4 bases; bases with no gene match: 10. The CDR3 sequence is 14 residues long. Germline loops: CDR1 LNHNV, CDR2 YYDKDF (reference sequence). Written as DNA, the CDR3 is TGTGCCACCAGCATCAATAACAGGGGGCAAGGGCAGTACTTC. This sequence encodes CATSINNRGQGQYF.

This clonotype was counted ten times or more. V gene TRBV18 combines with J gene TRBJ1-5; no clear D gene. Germline lookup yields CDR1 KGHSH and CDR2 LQKENI. The ends were cut back, 3 bases at V and 0 bases at J, with 6 bases in the middle. The CDR3 has 14 amino acids. The CDR3 spells CASSPSYSNQPQHF. CDR3 sequence (DNA): TGTGCCAGCTCACCTTCTTATAGCAATCAGCCCCAGCATTTT.

This chain uses TRBV5-6 with TRBJ1-3, with D uncertain. V dropped 1 base and J dropped 0 bases, with 17 bases sitting between them. The germline V gene encodes CDR1 SGHDT and CDR2 YYEEEE. The CDR3 length is 18 residues. The chain's CDR3 is CASSLRKVWTISGNTIYF. In DNA, the CDR3 is TGTGCCAGCAGCTTGAGGAAGGTATGGACCATCTCTGGAAACACCATATATTTT.

The genes are TRBV18 and TRBJ2-7, with D possibly TRBD1 on 6 matching bases. The CDR3 length is 16 residues. V was shortened by 3 bases and J by 2 bases, with 17 bases between the two germline ends. CDR1 and CDR2 from the germline V gene are KGHSH and LQKENI. The CDR3, as DNA: TGTGCCAGCTCACCTCCCTCGGCAGGGACAACCTACGAGCAGTACTTC. Protein sequence: CASSPPSAGTTYEQYF.

This clonotype was seen only a few times. This chain links TRBV20-1 with TRBJ2-7; D possibly corresponds to TRBD1 (6 bases). Germline assignment: CDR1 DFQATT and CDR2 SNEGSKA (reference sequence). The CDR3 length is 13 residues. Trimming shortened V by 5 bases and J by 5 bases, and 16 bases separated the two germline ends. The CDR3, as DNA: TGCAGTGCTGAGGAGATTGGGGGCGACGAGCAGTACTTC. It codes for CSAEEIGGDEQYF.

This clonotype appeared many times. The genes are TRBV9 and TRBJ1-1, with TRBD1 as a possible D gene (5 bases). CDR3 length: 15 residues. Looked up from germline, CDR1 is SGDLS and CDR2 is YYNGEE. Trimming pared 3 bases from V and 4 bases from J, leaving 16 bases between. The CDR3 sequence is CASSAFTGSSTEAFF. The CDR3 nucleotides read TGTGCCAGCAGCGCCTTTACAGGATCCAGCACTGAAGCTTTCTTT.

The chain links TRBV18 to TRBJ2-1, with 9 bases identical to TRBD1. V gave up 3 bases and J gave up 6 bases; unmatched junction bases: 9. Germline CDR1 KGHSH, CDR2 LQKENI. CDR3 size: 16 residues. CDR3 DNA: TGTGCCAGCTCACCTTCGGGACAGGGAGGCGCCAATGAGCAGTTCTTC. This sequence encodes CASSPSGQGGANEQFF. Variable domain in full (rest from reference TRBV18 and TRBJ2-1): NAGVMQNPRHLVRRRGQEARLRCSPMKGHSHVYWYRQLPEEGLKFMVYLQKENIIDESGMPKERFSAEFPKEGPSILRIQQVVRGDSAAYFCASSPSGQGGANEQFFGPGTRLTVL.

This clonotype was seen only a few times. The V gene is TRBV6-5, the J gene TRBJ1-1; no reliable D call. The V and J ends lost 0 bases and 4 bases respectively, with 6 bases between them. CDR3 length: 13 residues. CDR1 is MNHEY and CDR2 is SVGAGI in the germline V gene. The CDR3 region has the DNA TGTGCCAGCAGTTACTCGGCAGTCACTGAAGCTTTCTTT. Protein product: CASSYSAVTEAFF.

This clonotype was found a few times. The chain couples TRBV6-5 to TRBJ2-1; D remains unclear. The CDR3 spans 13 residues. The V end was cut by 6 bases, the J end by 0 bases, with 6 bases between. Germline assignment: CDR1 MNHEY and CDR2 SVGAGI. The CDR3 sequence: CASRTSSYNEQFF. In DNA form, the CDR3 reads TGTGCCAGCAGGACAAGCTCCTACAATGAGCAGTTCTTC.